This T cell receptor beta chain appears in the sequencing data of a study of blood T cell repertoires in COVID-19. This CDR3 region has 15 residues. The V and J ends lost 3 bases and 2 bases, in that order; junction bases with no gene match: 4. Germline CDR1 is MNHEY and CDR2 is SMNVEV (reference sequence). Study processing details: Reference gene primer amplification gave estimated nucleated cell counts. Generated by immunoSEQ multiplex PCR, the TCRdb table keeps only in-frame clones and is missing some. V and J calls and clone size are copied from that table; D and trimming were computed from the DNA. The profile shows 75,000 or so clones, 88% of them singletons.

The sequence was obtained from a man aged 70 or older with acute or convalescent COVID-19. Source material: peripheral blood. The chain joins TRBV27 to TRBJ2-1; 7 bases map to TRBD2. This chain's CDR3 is CASSFSSGPYNEQFF. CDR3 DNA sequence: TGTGCCAGCAGTTTTTCTAGCGGCCCCTACAATGAGCAGTTCTTC.